This TCR beta chain was captured in a study of OX40 agonist ivuxolimab in advanced cancers. Samples were taken at baseline and on day 1 of cycles 4 and 7. Trimming took off 5 bases at V and 7 bases at J, with 3 bases between the two ends. This CDR3 region has 11 residues. Per the germline V gene, CDR1 is MNHEY and CDR2 is SVGAGI. The protocol was immunoSEQ multiplex PCR, while the TCRdb copy is restricted to in-frame clones and leaves out a portion. The sample has 100,000 or so clones, about 92% seen once. Sequences were derived from CD4+ or CD8+ T cells sorted from blood, sampled in a trial of the OX40 agonist ivuxolimab. The J gene is TRBJ1-6, the V gene TRBV6-5, with no clear D. The source is an adult with an advanced solid tumor such as melanoma, head and neck, liver or kidney cancer. This CDR3 reads CASSINSPLHF. The DNA of the CDR3 is TGTGCCAGCAGTATAAATTCACCCCTCCACTTT.